The source of this T cell receptor beta chain is a study of cytomegalovirus exposure and HLA in healthy donors. Background on the study: Among over 300 genotyped donors, around 81% fell in the Caucasian-associated ancestry cluster.

The CDR3 contains 15 residues. The junction had 4 bases not matched to a gene; V was cut back by 4 bases and J by 0 bases. CDR1 and CDR2 from the germline V gene are MGHRA and YSYEKL. 60 Vbeta and 13 Jbeta primers were used in PCR. Only in-frame clones appear in the TCRdb table, and some are missing; sequencing was by immunoSEQ multiplex PCR. The sample records about 170,000 clones, roughly four fifths being singletons. This sequence originates from a girl aged 2-10 years in good health and CMV-seropositive. The chain carries TRBV4-1 and TRBJ2-3; 7 bases align to TRBD2. The sequenced sample was PBMCs. CDR3 amino acids: CASSRYSGSTDTQYF. In nucleotides, the CDR3 is TGCGCCAGCAGCCGGTATAGCGGGAGCACAGATACGCAGTATTTT.